This T cell receptor (beta chain) was captured in a study of blood T cells in healthy people across ages. Notes on the study in general: Naive T cell percentage showed a strong correlation with the diversity of TCR beta.

The junction had 4 bases not matched to a gene; V was cut back by 0 bases and J by 3 bases. Germline CDR1 DFQATT, CDR2 SNEGSKA (reference sequence). CDR3 length: 16 amino acids. Combining a sample-barcoded 5' primer with a J-beta primer mix, a second PCR ran for 7 to 11 cycles. One entry per CDR3 protein, called by TCRdb with MiXCR from the 5' RACE reads. The data hold some 1.1 million distinct CDR3 sequences, with under 40% observed a single time. Of note for this clonotype: Its target is unknown.

This rearrangement joins TRBV20-1 to TRBJ2-2; TRBD2 matches at 10 bases. The sequenced material came from blood. This TCR came from a man between 18 and 35 years old in good health. The CDR3 spells CSARERGLAYTGELFF. DNA of the CDR3: TGCAGTGCTAGAGAACGGGGACTAGCGTACACCGGGGAGCTGTTTTTT.